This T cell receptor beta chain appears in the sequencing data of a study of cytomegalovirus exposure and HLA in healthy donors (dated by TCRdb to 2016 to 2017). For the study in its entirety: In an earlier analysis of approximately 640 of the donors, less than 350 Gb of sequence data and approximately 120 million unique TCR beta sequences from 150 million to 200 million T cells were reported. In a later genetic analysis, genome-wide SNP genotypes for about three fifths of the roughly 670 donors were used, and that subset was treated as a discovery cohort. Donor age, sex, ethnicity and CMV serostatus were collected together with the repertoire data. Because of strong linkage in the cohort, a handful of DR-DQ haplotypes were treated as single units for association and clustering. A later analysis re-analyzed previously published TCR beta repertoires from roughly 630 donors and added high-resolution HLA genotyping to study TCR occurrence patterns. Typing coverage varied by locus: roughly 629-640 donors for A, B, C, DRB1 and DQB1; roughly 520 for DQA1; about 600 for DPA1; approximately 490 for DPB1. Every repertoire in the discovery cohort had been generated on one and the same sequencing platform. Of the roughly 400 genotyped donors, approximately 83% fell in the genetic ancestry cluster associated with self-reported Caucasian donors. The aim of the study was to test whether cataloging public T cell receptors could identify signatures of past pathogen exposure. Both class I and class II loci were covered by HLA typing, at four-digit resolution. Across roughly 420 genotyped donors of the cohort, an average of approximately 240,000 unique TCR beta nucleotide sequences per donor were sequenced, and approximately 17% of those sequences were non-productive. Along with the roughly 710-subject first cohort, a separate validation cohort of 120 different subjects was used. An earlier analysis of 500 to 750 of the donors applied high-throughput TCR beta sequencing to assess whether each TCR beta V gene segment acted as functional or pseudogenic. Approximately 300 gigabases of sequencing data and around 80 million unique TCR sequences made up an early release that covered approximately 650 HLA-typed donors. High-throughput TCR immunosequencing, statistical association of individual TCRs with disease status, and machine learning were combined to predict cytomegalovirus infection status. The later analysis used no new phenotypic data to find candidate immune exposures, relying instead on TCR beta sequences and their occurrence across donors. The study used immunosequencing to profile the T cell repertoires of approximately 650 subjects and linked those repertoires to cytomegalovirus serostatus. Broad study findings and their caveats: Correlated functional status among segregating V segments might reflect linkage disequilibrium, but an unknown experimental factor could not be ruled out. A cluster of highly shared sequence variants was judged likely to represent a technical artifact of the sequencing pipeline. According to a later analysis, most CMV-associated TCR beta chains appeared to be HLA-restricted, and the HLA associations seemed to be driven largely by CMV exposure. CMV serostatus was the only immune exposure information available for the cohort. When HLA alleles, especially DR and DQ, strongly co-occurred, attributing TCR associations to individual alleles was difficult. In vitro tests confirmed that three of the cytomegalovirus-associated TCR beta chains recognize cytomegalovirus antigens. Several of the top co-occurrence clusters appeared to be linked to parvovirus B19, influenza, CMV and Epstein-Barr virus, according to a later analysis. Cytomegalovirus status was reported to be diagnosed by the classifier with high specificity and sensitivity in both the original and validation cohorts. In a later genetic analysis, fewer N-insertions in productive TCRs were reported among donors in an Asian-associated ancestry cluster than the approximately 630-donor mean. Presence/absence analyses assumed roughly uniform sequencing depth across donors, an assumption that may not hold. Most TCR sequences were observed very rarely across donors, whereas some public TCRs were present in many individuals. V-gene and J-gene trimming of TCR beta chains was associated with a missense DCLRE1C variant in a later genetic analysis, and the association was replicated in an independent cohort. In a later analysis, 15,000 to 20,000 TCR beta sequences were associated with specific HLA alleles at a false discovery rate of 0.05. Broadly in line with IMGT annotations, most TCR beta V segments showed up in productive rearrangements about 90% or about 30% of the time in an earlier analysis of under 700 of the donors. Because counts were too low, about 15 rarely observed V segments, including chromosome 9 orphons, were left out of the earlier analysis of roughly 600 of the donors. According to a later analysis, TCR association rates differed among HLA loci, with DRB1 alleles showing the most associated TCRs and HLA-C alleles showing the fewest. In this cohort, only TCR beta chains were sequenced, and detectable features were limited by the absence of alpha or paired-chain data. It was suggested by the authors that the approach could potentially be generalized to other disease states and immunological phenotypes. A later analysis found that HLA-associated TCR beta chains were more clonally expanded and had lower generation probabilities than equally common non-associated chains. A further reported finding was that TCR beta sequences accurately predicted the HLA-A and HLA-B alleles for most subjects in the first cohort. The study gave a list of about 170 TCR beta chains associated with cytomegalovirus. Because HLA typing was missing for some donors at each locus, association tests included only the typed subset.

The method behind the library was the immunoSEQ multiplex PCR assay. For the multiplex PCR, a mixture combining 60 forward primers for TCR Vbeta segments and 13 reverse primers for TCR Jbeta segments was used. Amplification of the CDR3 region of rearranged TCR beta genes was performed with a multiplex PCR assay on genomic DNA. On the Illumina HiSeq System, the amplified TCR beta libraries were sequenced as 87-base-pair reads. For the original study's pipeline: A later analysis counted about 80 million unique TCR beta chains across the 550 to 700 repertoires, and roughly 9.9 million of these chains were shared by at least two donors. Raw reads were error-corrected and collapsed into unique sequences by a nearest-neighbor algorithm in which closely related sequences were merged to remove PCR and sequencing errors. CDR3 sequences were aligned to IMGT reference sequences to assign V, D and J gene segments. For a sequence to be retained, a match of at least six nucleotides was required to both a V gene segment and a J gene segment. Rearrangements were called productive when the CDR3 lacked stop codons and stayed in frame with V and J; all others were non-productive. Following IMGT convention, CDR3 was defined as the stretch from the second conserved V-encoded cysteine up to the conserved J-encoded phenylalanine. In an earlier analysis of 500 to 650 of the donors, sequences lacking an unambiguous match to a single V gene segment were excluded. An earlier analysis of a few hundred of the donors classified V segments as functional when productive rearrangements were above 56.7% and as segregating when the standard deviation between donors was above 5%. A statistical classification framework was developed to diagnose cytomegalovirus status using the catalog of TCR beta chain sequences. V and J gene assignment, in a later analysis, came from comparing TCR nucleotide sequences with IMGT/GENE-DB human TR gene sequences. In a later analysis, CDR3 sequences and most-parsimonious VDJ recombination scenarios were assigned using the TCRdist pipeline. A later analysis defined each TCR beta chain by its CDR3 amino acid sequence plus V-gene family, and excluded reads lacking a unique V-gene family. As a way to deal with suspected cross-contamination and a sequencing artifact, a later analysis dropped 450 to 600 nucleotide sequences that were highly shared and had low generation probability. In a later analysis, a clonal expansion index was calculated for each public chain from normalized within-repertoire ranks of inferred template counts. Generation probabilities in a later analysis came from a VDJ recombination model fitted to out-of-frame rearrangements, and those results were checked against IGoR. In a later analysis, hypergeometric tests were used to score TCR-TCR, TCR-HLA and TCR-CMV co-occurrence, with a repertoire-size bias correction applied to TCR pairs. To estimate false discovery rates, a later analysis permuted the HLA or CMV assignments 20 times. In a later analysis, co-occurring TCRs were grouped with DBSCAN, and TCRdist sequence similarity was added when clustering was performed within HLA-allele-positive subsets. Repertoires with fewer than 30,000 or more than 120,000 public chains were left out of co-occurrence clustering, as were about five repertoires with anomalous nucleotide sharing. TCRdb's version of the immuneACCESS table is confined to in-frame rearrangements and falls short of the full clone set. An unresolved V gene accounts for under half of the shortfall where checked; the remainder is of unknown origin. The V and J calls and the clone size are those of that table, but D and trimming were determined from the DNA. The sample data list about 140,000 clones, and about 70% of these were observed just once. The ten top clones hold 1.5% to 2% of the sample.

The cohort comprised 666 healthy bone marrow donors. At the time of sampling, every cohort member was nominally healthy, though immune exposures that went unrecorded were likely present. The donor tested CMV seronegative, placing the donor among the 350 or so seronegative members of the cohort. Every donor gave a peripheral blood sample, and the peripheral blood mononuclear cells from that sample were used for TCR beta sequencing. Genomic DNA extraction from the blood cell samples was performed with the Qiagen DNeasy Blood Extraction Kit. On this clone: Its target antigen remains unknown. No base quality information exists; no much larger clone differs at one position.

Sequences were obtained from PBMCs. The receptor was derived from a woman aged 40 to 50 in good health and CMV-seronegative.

CDR3 region: CASSYRGLLTDTQYF. The sequence in DNA is TGTGCCAGCAGTTACAGGGGCCTCCTCACAGATACGCAGTATTTT. The chain joins TRBV6-5 to TRBJ2-3; the D segment could be TRBD1, given 5 matching bases. A distance of 11 bases separates the germline ends of V and J, which lose 2 bases and 2 bases respectively. The germline V gene yields MNHEY for CDR1 and SVGAGI for CDR2. The CDR3 sequence holds 15 residues, the cysteine and phenylalanine included. The CDR3 DNA has 45 bases and is translated from base 1.